The next 9 T cell receptor beta chains were all read from a single sample in a study of blood T cell repertoires in COVID-19 (dated by TCRdb to the early 2020s). Library construction relied on the immunoSEQ multiplex PCR assay. Here the immuneACCESS table is served through TCRdb, limited to in-frame sequences with V and J called. Missing clones are a known gap in these copies; in checked studies unresolved V genes cover under half, and the rest lacks a known reason. Across this sample there are approximately 270,000 clones, with 70% to 90% seen only once. The ten largest clones add up to about 10% of the sample. The specimen was peripheral blood. The receptor source for this set is a woman aged 70 to 79 with acute or convalescent COVID-19.

Written as DNA, the CDR3 is TGTGCCAGCAGCGGGGACAGGGGGGAGGCTGGGGCCAACGTCCTGACTTTC. This gives the protein CASSGDRGEAGANVLTF. This chain connects TRBV7-9 to TRBJ2-6; 11 nucleotides align to TRBD1. This CDR3 comprises 17 residues. The trim removed 5 bases at V and 2 bases at J, leaving 5 bases unmatched. CDR1 SEHNR and CDR2 FQNEAQ come from the germline V gene (reference sequence).

The V and J genes are TRBV6-6 and TRBJ1-1; tentatively, D is TRBD1 (6 bases). The V gene's germline CDR1 is MNHNY and CDR2 SVGAGI (reference sequence). The CDR3 length is 15 residues. Trimming cost V 11 bases and J 5 bases, with 24 bases left between them. DNA for the CDR3: TGTGCCTCCCAGGGGTCGCGAGGGCGCGGAACTGAAGCTTTCTTT. Translation gives CASQGSRGRGTEAFF.

This clone came up once. Other DNA sequences of this sample code for an identical CDR3. The rearrangement links TRBV7-9 to TRBJ2-5; D may be TRBD2 (7 bases). The CDR3 is 13 residues long. V was pared by 3 bases and J by 5 bases, with 10 bases between. Germline CDR1 reads SEHNR; CDR2 reads FQNEAQ (reference sequence). The CDR3 spells CASSFGGRETQYF. CDR3 bases: TGTGCCAGCAGCTTCGGGGGGCGGGAGACCCAGTACTTC.

This clone is a singleton in its sample. This rearrangement joins TRBV10-3 to TRBJ2-5, with 7 nucleotides matching TRBD1. The ends lost 4 bases at V and 1 base at J; junction bases unmatched: 12. Germline values: CDR1 ENHRY, CDR2 SYGVKD. The CDR3 is made up of 17 amino acids. The CDR3 here is CAISASSTQGFQETQYF. The CDR3 bases are TGTGCCATCAGTGCGTCCTCCACACAGGGGTTCCAAGAGACCCAGTACTTC.

The rearrangement links TRBV7-8 to TRBJ2-6; perhaps TRBD2 as D (7 bases). V was cut by 1 base and J by 2 bases, with 15 bases left in between. CDR3 size: 18 residues. CDR1 is SGHVS and CDR2 is FQNEAQ in the germline V gene. CDR3 nucleotide sequence: TGTGCCAGCAGCTTAGTCGGGGGGCTACCTCCTGGGGCCAACGTCCTGACTTTC. It specifies CASSLVGGLPPGANVLTF.

V usage is TRBV7-9 and J usage is TRBJ1-1, with TRBD1 matching over 9 bases. The junction had 14 bases not matched to a gene; V was cut back by 7 bases and J by 8 bases. The CDR3 runs to 15 residues. In germline, CDR1 is SEHNR, CDR2 FQNEAQ (reference sequence). For the CDR3, the DNA is TGTGCCAGCACCCAAACGCCGACAGGGGGGGCGGAAGCTTTCTTT. Its translation is CASTQTPTGGAEAFF. The complete variable domain, with remaining parts taken from reference TRBV7-9 and TRBJ1-1, reads DTGVSQNPRHKITKRGQNVTFRCDPISEHNRLYWYRQTLGQGPEFLTYFQNEAQLEKSRLLSDRFSAERPKGSFSTLEIQRTEQGDSAMYLCASTQTPTGGAEAFFGQGTRLTVV.

The CDR3 DNA is TGTGCCAGCAGCTATAATAGCAATCAGCCCCAGCATTTT. Protein: CASSYNSNQPQHF. The rearrangement joins TRBV7-9 to TRBJ1-5, with unresolved D. Germline V lookup: CDR1 SEHNR, CDR2 FQNEAQ (reference sequence). The CDR3 totals 13 residues. Trimming removed 4 bases from V and 0 bases from J, with 4 bases in between.

V gene TRBV7-8 combines with J gene TRBJ1-5; D is perhaps TRBD1 (5 bases). V dropped 7 bases and J dropped 8 bases, with 18 bases sitting between them. The germline V gene encodes CDR1 SGHVS and CDR2 FQNEAQ. CDR3 length: 14 amino acids. The CDR3 sequence: CASTRGGREEPQHF. In DNA form, the CDR3 reads TGTGCCAGCACCCGGGGGGGAAGGGAGGAGCCCCAGCATTTT.

This clone was observed a single time. This sequence joins TRBV27 and TRBJ1-1; D call uncertain. The length of the CDR3 is 14 residues. Germline CDR1 MNHEY, CDR2 SMNVEV (reference sequence). V lost 5 bases, J lost 5 bases, and 15 bases lay in between. CDR3 sequence: CASSNLAVRTEAFF. Here the CDR3 DNA reads TGTGCCAGCAGTAATTTGGCTGTCCGAACTGAAGCTTTCTTT.